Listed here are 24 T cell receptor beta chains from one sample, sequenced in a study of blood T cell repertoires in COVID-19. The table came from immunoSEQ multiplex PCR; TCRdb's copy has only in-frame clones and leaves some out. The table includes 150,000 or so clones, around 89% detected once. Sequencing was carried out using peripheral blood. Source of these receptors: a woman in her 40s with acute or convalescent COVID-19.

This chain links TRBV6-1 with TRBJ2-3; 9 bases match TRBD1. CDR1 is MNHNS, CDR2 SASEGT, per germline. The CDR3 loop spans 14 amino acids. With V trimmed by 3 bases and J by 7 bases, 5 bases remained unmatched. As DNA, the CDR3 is TGTGCCAGCAGTGAGGGACAGGGTTTGTATACGCAGTATTTT. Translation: CASSEGQGLYTQYF.

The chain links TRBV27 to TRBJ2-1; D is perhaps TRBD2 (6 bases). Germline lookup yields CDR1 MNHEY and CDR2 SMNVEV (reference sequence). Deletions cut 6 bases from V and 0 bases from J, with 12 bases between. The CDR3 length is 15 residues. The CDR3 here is CASRMLASSYNEQFF. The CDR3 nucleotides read TGTGCCAGCAGAATGCTAGCGAGCTCCTACAATGAGCAGTTCTTC.

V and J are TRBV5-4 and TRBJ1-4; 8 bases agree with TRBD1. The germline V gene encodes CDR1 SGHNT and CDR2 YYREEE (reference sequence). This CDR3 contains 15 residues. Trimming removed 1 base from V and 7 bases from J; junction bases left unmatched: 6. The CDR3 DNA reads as TGTGCCAGCAGCTTGACCGGGACAGGTGTTGAAAAACTGTTTTTT. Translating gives CASSLTGTGVEKLFF.

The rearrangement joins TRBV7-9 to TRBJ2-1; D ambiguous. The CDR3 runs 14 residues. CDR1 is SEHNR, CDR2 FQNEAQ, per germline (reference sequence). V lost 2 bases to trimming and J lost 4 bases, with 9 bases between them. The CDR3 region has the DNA TGTGCCAGCAGCTTATTTAACAGTTACAATGAGCAGTTCTTC. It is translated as CASSLFNSYNEQFF.

The CDR3 bases are TGTGCCAGCAGCCCCTGGACAGGGGGGGCCTACAATGAGCAGTTCTTC. It translates to CASSPWTGGAYNEQFF. The genes are TRBV3-1 (or the pseudogene TRBV3-2) and TRBJ2-1; 10 bases fit TRBD1. Germline lookup yields CDR1 LGHDT and CDR2 YNNKEL (reference sequence). This CDR3 comprises 16 residues. V shed 4 bases and J 2 bases; nucleotides not matched to a gene: 5.

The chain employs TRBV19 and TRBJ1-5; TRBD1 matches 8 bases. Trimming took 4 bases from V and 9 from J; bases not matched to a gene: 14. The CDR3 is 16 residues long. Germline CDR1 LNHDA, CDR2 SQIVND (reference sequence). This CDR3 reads CASSKGTGQGIWPQHF. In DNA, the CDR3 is TGTGCCAGTAGTAAGGGGACCGGACAGGGCATTTGGCCCCAGCATTTT.

CDR3 in amino acids: CASSYPYGELFF. DNA of the CDR3: TGTGCCAGCAGTTACCCGTACGGGGAGCTGTTTTTT. The chain couples TRBV6-5 to TRBJ2-2; D not resolved. The CDR3 is 12 residues long. Trimming shortened V by 2 bases and J by 7 bases, and 5 bases separated the two germline ends. CDR1 MNHEY and CDR2 SVGAGI come from the germline V gene.

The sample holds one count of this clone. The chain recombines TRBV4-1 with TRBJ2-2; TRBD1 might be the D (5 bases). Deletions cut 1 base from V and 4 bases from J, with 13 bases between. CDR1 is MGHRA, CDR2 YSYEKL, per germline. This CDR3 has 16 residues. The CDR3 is CASSQVPGPGTGELFF. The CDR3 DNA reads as TGCGCCAGCAGCCAAGTTCCAGGGCCGGGCACCGGGGAGCTGTTTTTT.

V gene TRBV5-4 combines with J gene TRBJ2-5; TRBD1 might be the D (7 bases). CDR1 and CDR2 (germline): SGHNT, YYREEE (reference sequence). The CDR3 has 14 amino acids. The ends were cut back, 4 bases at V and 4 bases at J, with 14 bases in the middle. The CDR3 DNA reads TGTGCCAGCAGCCTCCGACAGGGAGGAGAGACCCAGTACTTC. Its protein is CASSLRQGGETQYF.

The CDR3 DNA follows: TGTGCCAGCAGACAAAATCAGCCCCAGCATTTT. Its protein is CASRQNQPQHF. The genes are TRBV7-6 and TRBJ1-5; the D is unclear. V lost 6 bases, J lost 4 bases, and 4 bases lay in between. The germline CDR1 and CDR2 sequences are SGHVS and FNYEAQ. The CDR3 totals 11 residues. Variable domain in full (rest from reference TRBV7-6 and TRBJ1-5): GAGVSQSPRYKVTKRGQDVALRCDPISGHVSLYWYRQALGQGPEFLTYFNYEAQQDKSGLPNDRFSAERPEGSISTLTIQRTEQRDSAMYRCASRQNQPQHFGDGTRLSIL.

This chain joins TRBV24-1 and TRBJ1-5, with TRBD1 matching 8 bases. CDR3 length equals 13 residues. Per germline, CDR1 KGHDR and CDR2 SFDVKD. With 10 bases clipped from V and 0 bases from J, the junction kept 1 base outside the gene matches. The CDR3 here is CATGQDSNQPQHF. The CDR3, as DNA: TGTGCCACGGGACAGGATAGCAATCAGCCCCAGCATTTT.

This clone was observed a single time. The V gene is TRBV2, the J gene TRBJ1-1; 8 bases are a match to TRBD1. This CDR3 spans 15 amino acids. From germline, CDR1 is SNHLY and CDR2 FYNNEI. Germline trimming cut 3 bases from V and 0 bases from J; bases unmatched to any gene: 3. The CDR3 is CASSDGDRMNTEAFF. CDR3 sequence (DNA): TGTGCCAGCAGTGACGGGGACAGGATGAACACTGAAGCTTTCTTT.

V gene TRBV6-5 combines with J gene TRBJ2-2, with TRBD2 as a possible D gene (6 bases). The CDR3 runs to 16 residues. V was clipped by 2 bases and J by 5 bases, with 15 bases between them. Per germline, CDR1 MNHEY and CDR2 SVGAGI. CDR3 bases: TGTGCCAGCAGTTACCTAGCACTAGGAGGGACCGGGGAGCTGTTTTTT. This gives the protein CASSYLALGGTGELFF.

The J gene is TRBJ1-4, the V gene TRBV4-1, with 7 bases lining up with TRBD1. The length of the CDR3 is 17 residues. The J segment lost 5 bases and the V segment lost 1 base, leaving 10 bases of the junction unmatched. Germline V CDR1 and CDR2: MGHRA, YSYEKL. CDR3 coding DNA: TGCGCCAGCAGCCAAGGTCCAGAAGGGGGCGCGAATGAAAAACTGTTTTTT. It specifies CASSQGPEGGANEKLFF.

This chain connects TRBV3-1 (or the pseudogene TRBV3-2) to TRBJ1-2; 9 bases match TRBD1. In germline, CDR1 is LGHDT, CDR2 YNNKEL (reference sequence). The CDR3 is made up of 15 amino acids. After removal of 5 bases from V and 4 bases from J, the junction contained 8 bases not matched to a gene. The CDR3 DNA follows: TGTGCCAGCAGCGAACAGGGGGCTCTAGGCTATGGCTACACCTTC. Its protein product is CASSEQGALGYGYTF.

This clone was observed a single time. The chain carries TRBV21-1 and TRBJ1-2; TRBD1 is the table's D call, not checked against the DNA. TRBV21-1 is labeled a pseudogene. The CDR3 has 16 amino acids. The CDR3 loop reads CASSKGKQGAFDGYTF. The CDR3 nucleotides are TGTGCCAGCAGCAAAGGGAAACAGGGGGCTTTTGATGGCTACACCTTC.

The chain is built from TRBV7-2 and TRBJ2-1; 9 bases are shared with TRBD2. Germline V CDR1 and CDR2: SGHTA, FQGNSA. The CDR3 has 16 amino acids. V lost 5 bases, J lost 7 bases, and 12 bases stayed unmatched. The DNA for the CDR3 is TGTGCCAGCAGCAAGAGGGTGGCGGGGGGGTTTAATGAGCAGTTCTTC. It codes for CASSKRVAGGFNEQFF.

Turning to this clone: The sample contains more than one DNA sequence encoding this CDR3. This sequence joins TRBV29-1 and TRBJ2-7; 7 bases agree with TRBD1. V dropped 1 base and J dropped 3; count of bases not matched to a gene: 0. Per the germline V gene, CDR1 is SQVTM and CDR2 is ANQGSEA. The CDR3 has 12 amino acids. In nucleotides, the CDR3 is TGCAGCGTTGAAGGACAGGGCTACGAGCAGTACTTC. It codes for CSVEGQGYEQYF.

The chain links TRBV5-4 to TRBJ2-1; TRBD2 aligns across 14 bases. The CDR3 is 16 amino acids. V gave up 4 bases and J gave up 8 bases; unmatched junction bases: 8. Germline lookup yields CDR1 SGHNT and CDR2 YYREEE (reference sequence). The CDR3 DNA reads TGTGCCAGCAGCCCCGGGAGGACTAGCGGGAGGCATGAGCAGTTCTTC. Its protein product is CASSPGRTSGRHEQFF.

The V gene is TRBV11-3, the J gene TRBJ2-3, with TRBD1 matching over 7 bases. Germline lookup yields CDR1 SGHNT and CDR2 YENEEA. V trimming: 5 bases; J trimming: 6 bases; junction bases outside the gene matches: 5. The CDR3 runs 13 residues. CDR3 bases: TGTGCCAGCAGCGTGAGGGGGCGGGATACGCAGTATTTT. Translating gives CASSVRGRDTQYF.

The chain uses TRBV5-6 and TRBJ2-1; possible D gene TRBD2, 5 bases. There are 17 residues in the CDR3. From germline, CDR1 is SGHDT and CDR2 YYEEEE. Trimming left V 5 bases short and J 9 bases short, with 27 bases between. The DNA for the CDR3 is TGTGCCAGCAGTACAGTAAGCGGCGGACGCAGATTAGGTGAGCAGTTCTTC. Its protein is CASSTVSGGRRLGEQFF.

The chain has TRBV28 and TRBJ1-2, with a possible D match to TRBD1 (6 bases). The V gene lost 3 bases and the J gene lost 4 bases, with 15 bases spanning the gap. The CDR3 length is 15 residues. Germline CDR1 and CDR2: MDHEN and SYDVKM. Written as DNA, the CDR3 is TGTGCCAGCAGTTTTCTTTCAGGGGTAGCCTATGGCTACACCTTC. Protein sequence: CASSFLSGVAYGYTF.

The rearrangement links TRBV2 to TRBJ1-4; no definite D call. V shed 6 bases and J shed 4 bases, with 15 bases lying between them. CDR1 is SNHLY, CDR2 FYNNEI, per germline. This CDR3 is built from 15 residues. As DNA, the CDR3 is TGTGCCAGCAGGCCGGGATTGATCGATAATGAAAAACTGTTTTTT. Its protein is CASRPGLIDNEKLFF.

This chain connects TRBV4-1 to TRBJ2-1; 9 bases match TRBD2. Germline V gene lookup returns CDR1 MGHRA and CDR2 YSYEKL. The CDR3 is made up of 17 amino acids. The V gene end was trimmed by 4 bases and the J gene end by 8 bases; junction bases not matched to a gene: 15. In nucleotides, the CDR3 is TGCGCCAGCAGCCCCCAAGGGGCGGGGGGGCCTGAGCATGAGCAGTTCTTC. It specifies CASSPQGAGGPEHEQFF.